This entry concerns a single TCR beta chain. This entry belongs to a study of blood T cell repertoires in COVID-19. Recruitment covered about two dozen US areas and drew participants whose ages spanned roughly 18 to 89 years. The study counted Cohort 3 donors as recovered given two negative PCRs, clearance, or symptom resolution. The CDR3 is 15 amino acids. The germline gives CDR1 MNHNS, CDR2 SASEGT. V gave up 2 bases and J gave up 4 bases, with 13 bases separating them. Original data processing: Reference gene primer amplification in the assay estimated nucleated cell counts. The table came from immunoSEQ multiplex PCR; TCRdb's copy has only in-frame clones and leaves some out. V and J calls plus clone size are reproduced from that table; the DNA served to infer D and trimming. The table shows under 150,000 clones, with about 86% occurring only once.

The chain combines TRBV6-1 with TRBJ2-3; possible D gene TRBD1, 6 bases. The sequenced material came from PBMCs or T cells enriched from blood (not recorded which). The source is a woman aged 45-65 years who had recovered from COVID-19. The CDR3 coding sequence is TGTGCCAGCAGTGAAAATCTGGCAGGGGCAGATACGCAGTATTTT. Translating gives CASSENLAGADTQYF.